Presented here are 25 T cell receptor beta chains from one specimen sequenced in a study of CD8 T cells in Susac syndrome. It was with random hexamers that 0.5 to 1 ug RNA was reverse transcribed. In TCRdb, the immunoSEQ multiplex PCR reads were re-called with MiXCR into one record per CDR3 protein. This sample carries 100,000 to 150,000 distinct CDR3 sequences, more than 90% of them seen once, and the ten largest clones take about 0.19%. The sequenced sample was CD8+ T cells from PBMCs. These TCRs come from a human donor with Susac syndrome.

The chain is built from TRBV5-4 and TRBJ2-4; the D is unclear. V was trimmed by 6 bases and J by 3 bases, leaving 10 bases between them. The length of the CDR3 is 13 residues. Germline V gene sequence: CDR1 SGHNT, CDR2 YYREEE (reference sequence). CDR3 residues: CASTVSGKNIQYF. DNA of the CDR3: TGTGCCAGCACCGTGTCGGGCAAAAACATTCAGTACTTC.

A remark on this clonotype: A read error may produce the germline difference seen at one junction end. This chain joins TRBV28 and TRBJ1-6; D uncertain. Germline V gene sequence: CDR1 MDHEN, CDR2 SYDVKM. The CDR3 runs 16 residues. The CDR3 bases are TGTGCCAGCAGTTATATCCTGGGAATCTATAATTTACCCCTCCACTTT. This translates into CASSYILGIYNLPLHF.

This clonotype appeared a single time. The CDR3 sequence: CATSESGTSGRGSEQFF. The CDR3 region has the DNA TGTGCCACCAGTGAGTCTGGGACTAGCGGGAGGGGGAGTGAGCAGTTCTTC. The chain couples TRBV24-1 to TRBJ2-1; 16 bases align to TRBD2. CDR1 is KGHDR, CDR2 SFDVKD, per germline. J lost 9 bases, V lost 4 bases, and 8 bases had no gene match. The CDR3 length is 17 residues.

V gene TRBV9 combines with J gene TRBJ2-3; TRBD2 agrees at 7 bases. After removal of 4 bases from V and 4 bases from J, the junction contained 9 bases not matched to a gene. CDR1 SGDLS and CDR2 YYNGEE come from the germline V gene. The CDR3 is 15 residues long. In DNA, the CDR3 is TGTGCCAGCAGCCCTCCGAGGGAGGGAGCAGATACGCAGTATTTT. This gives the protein CASSPPREGADTQYF.

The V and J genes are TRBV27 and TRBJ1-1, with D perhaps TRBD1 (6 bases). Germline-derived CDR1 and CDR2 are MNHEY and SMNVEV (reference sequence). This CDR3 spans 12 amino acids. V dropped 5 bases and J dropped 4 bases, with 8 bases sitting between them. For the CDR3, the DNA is TGTGCCAGCAGTGGGGGCGGCACTGAAGCTTTCTTT. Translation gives CASSGGGTEAFF.

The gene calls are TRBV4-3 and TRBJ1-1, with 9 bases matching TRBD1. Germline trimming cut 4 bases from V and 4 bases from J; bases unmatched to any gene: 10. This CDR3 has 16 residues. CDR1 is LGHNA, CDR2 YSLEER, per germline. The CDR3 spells CASSRDRGGVGTEAFF. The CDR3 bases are TGCGCCAGCAGCCGCGACAGGGGGGGGGTGGGCACTGAAGCTTTCTTT.

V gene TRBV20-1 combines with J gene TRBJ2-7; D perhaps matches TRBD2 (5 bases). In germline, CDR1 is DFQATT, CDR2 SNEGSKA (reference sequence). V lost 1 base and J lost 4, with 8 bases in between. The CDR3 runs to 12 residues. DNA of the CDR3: TGCAGTGCTAGAGTCGGGGAGTACGAGCAGTACTTC. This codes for CSARVGEYEQYF.

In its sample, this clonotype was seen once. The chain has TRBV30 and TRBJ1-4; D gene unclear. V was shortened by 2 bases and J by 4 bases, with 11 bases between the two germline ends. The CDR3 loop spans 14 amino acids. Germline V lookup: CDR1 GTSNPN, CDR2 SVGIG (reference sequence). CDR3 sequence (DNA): TGTGCCTGGAGTACCGGATCTGATAATGAAAAACTGTTTTTT. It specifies CAWSTGSDNEKLFF.

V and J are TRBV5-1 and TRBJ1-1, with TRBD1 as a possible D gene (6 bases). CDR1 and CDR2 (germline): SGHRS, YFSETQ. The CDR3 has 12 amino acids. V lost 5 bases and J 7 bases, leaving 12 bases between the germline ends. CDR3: CASRSTGNEAFF. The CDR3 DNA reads TGCGCCAGCAGGTCGACAGGTAATGAAGCTTTCTTT.

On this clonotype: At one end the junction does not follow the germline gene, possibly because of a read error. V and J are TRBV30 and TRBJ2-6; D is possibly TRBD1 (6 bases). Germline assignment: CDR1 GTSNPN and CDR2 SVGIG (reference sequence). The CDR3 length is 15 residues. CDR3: CAYGQPPSEANVLTF. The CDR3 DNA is TGTGCCTATGGACAGCCACCTTCTGAGGCCAACGTCCTGACTTTC.

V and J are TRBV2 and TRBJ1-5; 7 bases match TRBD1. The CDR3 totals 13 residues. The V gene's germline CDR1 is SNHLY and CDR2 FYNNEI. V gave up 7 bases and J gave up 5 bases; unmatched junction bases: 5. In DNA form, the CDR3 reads TGTGCCAGCAAGGGGGACAGTCATCAGCCCCAGCATTTT. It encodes CASKGDSHQPQHF.

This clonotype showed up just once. The CDR3 region has the DNA TGTGCCAGCAGTTTATCCCCCCTCCGCCCAATGACTAGCACCGGGGAGCTGTTTTTT. Translation gives CASSLSPLRPMTSTGELFF. The J gene is TRBJ2-2, the V gene TRBV27; a possible D gene is TRBD2 (6 bases). Trimming left V 0 bases short and J 4 bases short, with 21 bases between. Germline V gene sequence: CDR1 MNHEY, CDR2 SMNVEV (reference sequence). The CDR3 length is 19 residues.

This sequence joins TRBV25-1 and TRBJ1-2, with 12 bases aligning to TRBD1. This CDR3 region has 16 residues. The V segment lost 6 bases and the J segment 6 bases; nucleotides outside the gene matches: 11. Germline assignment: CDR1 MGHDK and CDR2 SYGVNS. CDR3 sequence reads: CASSHIGTGGANGYTF. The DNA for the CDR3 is TGTGCCAGCAGCCATATAGGGACAGGGGGCGCTAATGGCTACACCTTC.

The CDR3 reads CASSLGQFEAFF. CDR3 DNA sequence: TGTGCCAGCAGTTTAGGACAGTTTGAAGCTTTCTTT. The gene calls are TRBV12-3 or TRBV12-4 and TRBJ1-1; a weak D match, TRBD1 (5 bases). Between the trimmed V and J ends, which lost 1 base and 7 bases, there was a span of 7 bases. This CDR3 is built from 12 residues.

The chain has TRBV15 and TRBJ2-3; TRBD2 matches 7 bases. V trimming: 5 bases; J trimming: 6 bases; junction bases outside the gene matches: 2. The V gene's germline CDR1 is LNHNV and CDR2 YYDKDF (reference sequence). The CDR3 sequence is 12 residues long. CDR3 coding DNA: TGTGCCACCAGCCCCGGGAGGGATACGCAGTATTTT. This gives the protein CATSPGRDTQYF.

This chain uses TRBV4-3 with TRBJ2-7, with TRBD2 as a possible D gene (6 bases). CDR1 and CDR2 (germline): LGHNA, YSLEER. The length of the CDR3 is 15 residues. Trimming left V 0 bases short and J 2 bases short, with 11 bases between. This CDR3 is CASSQDRRDTYEQYF. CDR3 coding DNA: TGCGCCAGCAGCCAAGATCGGCGGGATACCTACGAGCAGTACTTC.

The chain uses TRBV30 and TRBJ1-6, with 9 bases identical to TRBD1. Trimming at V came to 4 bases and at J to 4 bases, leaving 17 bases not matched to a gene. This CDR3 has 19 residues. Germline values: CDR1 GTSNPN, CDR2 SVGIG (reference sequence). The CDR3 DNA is TGTGCCTGGACCCTTAGTCCCGGGACAGGGTTCCTTTATAATTCACCCCTCCACTTT. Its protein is CAWTLSPGTGFLYNSPLHF.

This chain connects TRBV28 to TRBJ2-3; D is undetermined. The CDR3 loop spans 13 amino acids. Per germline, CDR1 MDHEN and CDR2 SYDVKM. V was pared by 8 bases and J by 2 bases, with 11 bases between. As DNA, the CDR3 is TGTGCCAGCCTACGTTCGGCCACAGATACGCAGTATTTT. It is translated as CASLRSATDTQYF.

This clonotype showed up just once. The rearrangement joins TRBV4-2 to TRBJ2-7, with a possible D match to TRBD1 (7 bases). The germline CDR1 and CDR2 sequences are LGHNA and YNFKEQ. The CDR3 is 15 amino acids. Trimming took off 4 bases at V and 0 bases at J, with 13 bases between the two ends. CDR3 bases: TGTGCCAGCAGCCTATCGGGGGACAGCTCCTACGAGCAGTACTTC. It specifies CASSLSGDSSYEQYF.

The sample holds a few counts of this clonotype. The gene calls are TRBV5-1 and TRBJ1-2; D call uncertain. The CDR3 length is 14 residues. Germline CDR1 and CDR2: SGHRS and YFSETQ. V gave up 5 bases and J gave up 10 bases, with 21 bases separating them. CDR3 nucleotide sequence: TGCGCCAGCAGTCCCGAGGCGGGGTCTTGGGTCTACACCTTC. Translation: CASSPEAGSWVYTF. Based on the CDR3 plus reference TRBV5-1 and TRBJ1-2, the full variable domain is KAGVTQTPRYLIKTRGQQVTLSCSPISGHRSVSWYQQTPGQGLQFLFEYFSETQRNKGNFPGRFSGRQFSNSRSEMNVSTLELGDSALYLCASSPEAGSWVYTFGSGTRLTVV.

CDR3 nucleotide sequence: TGCAGTGCTAGAGATCATGCCGGGAGCTCCTACAATGAGCAGTTCTTC. This gives the protein CSARDHAGSSYNEQFF. The V gene is TRBV20-1, the J gene TRBJ2-1; possibly TRBD2 for D (6 bases). Trimming pared 0 bases from V and 0 bases from J, leaving 12 bases between. CDR3 length: 16 residues. Germline V gene data show CDR1 as DFQATT and CDR2 as SNEGSKA (reference sequence).

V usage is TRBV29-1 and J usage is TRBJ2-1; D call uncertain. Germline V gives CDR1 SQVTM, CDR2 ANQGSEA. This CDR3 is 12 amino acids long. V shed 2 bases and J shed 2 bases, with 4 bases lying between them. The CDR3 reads CSVESAYNEQFF. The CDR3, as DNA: TGCAGCGTTGAATCAGCCTACAATGAGCAGTTCTTC.

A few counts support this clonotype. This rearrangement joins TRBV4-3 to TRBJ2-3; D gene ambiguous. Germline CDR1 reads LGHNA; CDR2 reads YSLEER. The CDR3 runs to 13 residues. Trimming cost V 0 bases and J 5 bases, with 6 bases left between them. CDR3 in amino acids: CASSQDRRDTQYF. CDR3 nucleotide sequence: TGCGCCAGCAGCCAAGATCGGAGAGATACGCAGTATTTT.

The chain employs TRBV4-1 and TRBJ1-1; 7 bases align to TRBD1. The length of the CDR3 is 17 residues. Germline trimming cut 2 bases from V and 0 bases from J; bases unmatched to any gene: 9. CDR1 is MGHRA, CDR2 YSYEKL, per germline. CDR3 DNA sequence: TGCGCCAGCAGCCAAAGGGGCCAGGGGGGAATGAACACTGAAGCTTTCTTT. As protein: CASSQRGQGGMNTEAFF.

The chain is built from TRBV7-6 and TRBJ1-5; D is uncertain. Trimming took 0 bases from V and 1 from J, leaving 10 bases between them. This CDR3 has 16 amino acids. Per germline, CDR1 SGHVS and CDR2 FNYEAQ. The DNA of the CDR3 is TGTGCCAGCAGCTTAGCTGACCGGGGAAGCAATCAGCCCCAGCATTTT. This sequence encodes CASSLADRGSNQPQHF.